This TCR beta chain came from a study of T cell repertoires in cytomegalovirus infection. Study at large: Shared public TCR beta signatures pointed to both CMV infection and a matching HLA type. Findings of the study overall: Identification of carriers of CMV plus the relevant HLA was performed using cumulative public TCR beta family frequency. Ex vivo responses were dominated by HLA-C-restricted CMV-specific TCR beta clonotypes.

The CDR3 runs 16 residues. Losses at the gene ends were 4 bases for V and 8 bases for J; bases not matched to a gene: 10. Germline V gives CDR1 SEHNR, CDR2 FQNEAQ (reference sequence). One entry per CDR3 protein, called by TCRdb with MiXCR from the reads. The sample consists of around 450,000 distinct CDR3 sequences, around 11% of them appearing once. With respect to this clonotype: Its antigen is unidentified.

The sample consisted of PBMCs. This TCR was recovered from a human donor in good health (CMV status not recorded). Some clones in this sample may be carry-over from other donors' samples. V usage is TRBV7-9 and J usage is TRBJ2-1; 11 nucleotides agree with TRBD2. This CDR3 reads CASSSSTSGTPHEQFF. The CDR3 nucleotides are TGTGCCAGCAGCTCCTCGACTAGCGGGACCCCCCATGAGCAGTTCTTC.